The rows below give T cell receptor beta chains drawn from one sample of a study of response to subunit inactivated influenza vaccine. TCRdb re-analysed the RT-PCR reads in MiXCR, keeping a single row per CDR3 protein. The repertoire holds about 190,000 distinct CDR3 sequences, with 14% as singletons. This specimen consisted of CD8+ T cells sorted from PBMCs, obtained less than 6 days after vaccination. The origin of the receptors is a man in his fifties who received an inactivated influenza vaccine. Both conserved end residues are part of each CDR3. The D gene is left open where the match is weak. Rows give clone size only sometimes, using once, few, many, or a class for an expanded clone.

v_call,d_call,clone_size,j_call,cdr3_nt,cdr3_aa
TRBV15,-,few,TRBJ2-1,TGTGCCACCAGAGTGAGGTGGGGCACAAATGAGCAGTTCTTC,CATRVRWGTNEQFF
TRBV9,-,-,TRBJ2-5,TGTGCCAGCAGCGCCAGGGATTCCGAGACCCAGTACTTC,CASSARDSETQYF
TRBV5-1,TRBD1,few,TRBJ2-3,TGCGCCAGCAGCTCGAACCGGGACAGGGCCGGGGATACGCAGTATTTT,CASSSNRDRAGDTQYF
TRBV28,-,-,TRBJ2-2,TGTGCCAGCAGTTTATTTCCCGGTGGAACCGGGGAGCTGTTTTTT,CASSLFPGGTGELFF
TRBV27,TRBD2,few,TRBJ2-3,TGTGCCAGCAGTTTACTTGGCCCTAGCGGGAGTGTATCAGATACGCAGTATTTT,CASSLLGPSGSVSDTQYF
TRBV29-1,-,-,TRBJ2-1,TGCAGCGGGGAGACACATGAGCAGTTCTTC,CSGETHEQFF
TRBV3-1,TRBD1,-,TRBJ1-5,TGTGCCAGCAGCTCTTCACTTCAAACAGGGGCCTACAATCAGCCCCAGCATTTT,CASSSSLQTGAYNQPQHF
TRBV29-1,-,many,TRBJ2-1,TGCAGCGCCAGTGGGTATGAGCAGTTCTTC,CSASGYEQFF
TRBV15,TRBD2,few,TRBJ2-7,TGTGCCACCAGCAGAATGATCGGACTAGCGGGAACCTACGAGCAGTACTTC,CATSRMIGLAGTYEQYF
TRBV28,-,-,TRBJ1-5,TGTGCCAGCAGACGGGGCGGTCAGCCCCAGCATTTT,CASRRGGQPQHF
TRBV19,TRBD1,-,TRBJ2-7,TGTGCCAGTAGTATAGGGACAGGGGACTACGAGCAGTACTTC,CASSIGTGDYEQYF
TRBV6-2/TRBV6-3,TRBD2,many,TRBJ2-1,TGTGCCAGCAGTTACTCTCTCCGGGAGGACTACAATGAGCAGTTCTTC,CASSYSLREDYNEQFF
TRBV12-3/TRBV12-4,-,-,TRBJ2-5,TGTGCCAGCAGTTTCCTCTCAGGACTTCAGTACCAAGAGACCCAGTACTTC,CASSFLSGLQYQETQYF
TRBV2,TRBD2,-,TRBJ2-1,TGTGCCAGCAGTGAACTAGCGGGGAATGAGCAGTTCTTC,CASSELAGNEQFF
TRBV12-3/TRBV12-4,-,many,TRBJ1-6,TGTGCCAGCACAGGAACGGGACACCTCTCCTATAATTCACCCCTCCACTTT,CASTGTGHLSYNSPLHF
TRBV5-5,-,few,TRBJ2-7,TGTGCCAGCAGTGTGTCCAGGGGTACCTACGAGCAGTACTTC,CASSVSRGTYEQYF
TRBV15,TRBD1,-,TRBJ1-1,TGTGCCACCAGCAGAAACCTGGGACAGGGCCCTTTTGAAGCTTTCTTT,CATSRNLGQGPFEAFF
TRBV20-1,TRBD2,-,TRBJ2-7,TGCAGTGCTAGAGTCCTGGGACTAGCGGGCGCCTACGAGCAGTACTTC,CSARVLGLAGAYEQYF
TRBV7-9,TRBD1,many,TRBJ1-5,TGTGCCAGCAGCGACTTCTCAGGGGGCGCCGATCAGCCCCAGCATTTT,CASSDFSGGADQPQHF
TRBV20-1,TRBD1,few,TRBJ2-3,TGCAGTGCCCCGAGGCCACAGGGGGCAAATACGCAGTATTTT,CSAPRPQGANTQYF
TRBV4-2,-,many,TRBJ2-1,TGTGCCAGCAGCCAGCCTGGGGGGCGGGGGAAATACAATGAGCAGTTCTTC,CASSQPGGRGKYNEQFF
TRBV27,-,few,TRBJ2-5,TGTGCCAGCAGTTTATTCGGCAGGGCTTCCCAAGAGACCCAGTACTTC,CASSLFGRASQETQYF
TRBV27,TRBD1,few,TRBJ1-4,TGTGCCAGCAGTTGGACAGGGGGTCTTGAAAAACTGTTTTTT,CASSWTGGLEKLFF